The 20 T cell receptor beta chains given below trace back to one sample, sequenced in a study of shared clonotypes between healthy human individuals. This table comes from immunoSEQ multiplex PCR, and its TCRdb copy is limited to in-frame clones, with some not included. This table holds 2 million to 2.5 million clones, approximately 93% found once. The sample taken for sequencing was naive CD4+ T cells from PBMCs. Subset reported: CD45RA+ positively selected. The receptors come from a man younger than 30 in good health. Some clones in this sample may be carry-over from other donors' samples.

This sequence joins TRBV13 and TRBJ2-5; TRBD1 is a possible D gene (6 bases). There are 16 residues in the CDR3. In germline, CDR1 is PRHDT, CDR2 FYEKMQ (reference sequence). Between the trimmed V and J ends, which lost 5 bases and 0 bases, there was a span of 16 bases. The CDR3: CASSQYRVHDQETQYF. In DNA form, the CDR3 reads TGTGCCAGCAGCCAGTACAGGGTTCACGACCAAGAGACCCAGTACTTC.

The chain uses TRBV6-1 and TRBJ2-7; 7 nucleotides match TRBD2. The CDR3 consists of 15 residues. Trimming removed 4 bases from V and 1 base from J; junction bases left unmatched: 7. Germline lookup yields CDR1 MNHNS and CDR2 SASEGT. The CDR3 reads CASSGAGPGSYEQYF. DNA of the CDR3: TGTGCCAGCAGTGGAGCGGGGCCCGGTTCCTACGAGCAGTACTTC.

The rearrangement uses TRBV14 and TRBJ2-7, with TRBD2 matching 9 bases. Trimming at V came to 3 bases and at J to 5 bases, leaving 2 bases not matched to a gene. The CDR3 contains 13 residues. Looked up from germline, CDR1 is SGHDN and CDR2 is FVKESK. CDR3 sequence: CASSHGTSHEQYF. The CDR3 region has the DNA TGTGCCAGCAGCCACGGGACTAGCCACGAGCAGTACTTC.

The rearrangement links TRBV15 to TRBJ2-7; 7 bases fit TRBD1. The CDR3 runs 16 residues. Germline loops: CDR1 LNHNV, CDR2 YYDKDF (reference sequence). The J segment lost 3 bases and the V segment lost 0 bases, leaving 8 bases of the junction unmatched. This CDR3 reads CATSRDRDRGLYEQYF. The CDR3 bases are TGTGCCACCAGCAGAGATCGCGATAGGGGGCTCTACGAGCAGTACTTC.

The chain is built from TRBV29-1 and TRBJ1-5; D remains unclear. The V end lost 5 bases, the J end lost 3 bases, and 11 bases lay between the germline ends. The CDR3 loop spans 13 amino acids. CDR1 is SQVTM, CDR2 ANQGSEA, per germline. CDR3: CSVLFGFNQPQHF. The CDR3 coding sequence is TGCAGCGTTCTGTTCGGGTTCAATCAGCCCCAGCATTTT.

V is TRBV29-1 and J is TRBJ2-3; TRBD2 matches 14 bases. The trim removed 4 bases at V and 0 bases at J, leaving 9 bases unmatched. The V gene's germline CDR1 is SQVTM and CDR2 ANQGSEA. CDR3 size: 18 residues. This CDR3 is CSVAGTSGRRSSTDTQYF. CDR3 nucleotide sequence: TGCAGCGTTGCAGGGACTAGCGGGAGAAGATCTAGCACAGATACGCAGTATTTT.

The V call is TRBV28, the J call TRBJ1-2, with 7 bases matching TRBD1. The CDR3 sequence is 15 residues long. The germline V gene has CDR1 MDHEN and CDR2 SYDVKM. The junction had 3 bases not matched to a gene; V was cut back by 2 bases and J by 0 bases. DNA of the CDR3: TGTGCCAGCAGTTTAAGGGGGCCATCTAACTATGGCTACACCTTC. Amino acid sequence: CASSLRGPSNYGYTF.

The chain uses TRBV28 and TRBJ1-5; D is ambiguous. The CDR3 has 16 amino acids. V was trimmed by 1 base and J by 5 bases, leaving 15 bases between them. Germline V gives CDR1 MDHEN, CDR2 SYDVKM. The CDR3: CASSLSAYGRYQPQHF. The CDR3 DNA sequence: TGTGCCAGCAGTTTATCTGCGTACGGGAGATATCAGCCCCAGCATTTT. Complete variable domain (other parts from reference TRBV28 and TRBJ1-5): DVKVTQSSRYLVKRTGEKVFLECVQDMDHENMFWYRQDPGLGLRLIYFSYDVKMKEKGDIPEGYSVSREKKERFSLILESASTNQTSMYLCASSLSAYGRYQPQHFGDGTRLSIL.

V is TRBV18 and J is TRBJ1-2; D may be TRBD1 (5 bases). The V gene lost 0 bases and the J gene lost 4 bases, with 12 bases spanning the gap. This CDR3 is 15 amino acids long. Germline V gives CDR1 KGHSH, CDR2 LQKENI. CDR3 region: CASSPPSRDLYGYTF. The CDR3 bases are TGTGCCAGCTCACCACCGTCCAGGGATCTCTATGGCTACACCTTC.

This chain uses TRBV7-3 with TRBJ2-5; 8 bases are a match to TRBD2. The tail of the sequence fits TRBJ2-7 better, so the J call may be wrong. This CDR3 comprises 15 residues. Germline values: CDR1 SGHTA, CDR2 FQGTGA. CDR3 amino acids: CASSWTGTSTYEQYF. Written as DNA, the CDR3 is TGTGCCAGCAGCTGGACCGGGACTAGTACCTACGAGCAGTACTTC.

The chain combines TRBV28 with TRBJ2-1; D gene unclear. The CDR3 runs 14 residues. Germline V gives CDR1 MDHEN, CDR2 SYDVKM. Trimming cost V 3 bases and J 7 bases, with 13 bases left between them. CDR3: CASSFFGRSNEQFF. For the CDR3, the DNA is TGTGCCAGCAGTTTTTTCGGCAGATCAAATGAGCAGTTCTTC.

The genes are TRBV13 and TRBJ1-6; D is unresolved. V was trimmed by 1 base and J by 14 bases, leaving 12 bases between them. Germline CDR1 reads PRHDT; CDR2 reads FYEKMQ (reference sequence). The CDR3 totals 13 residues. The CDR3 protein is CASSLVTGGALHF. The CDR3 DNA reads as TGTGCCAGCAGCTTAGTTACGGGCGGAGCCCTCCACTTT.

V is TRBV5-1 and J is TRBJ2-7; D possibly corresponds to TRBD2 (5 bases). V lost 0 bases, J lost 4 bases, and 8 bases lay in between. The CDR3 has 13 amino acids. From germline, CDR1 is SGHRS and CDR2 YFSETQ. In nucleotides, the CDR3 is TGCGCCAGCAGCTTGGGGACTCAATACGAGCAGTACTTC. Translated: CASSLGTQYEQYF.

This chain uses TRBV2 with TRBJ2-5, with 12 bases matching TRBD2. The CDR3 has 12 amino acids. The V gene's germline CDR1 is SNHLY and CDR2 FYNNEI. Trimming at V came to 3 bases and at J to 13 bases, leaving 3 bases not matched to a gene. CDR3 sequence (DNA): TGTGCCAGCAGTGAGACTAGCGGGGGTTGGTACTTC. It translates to CASSETSGGWYF.

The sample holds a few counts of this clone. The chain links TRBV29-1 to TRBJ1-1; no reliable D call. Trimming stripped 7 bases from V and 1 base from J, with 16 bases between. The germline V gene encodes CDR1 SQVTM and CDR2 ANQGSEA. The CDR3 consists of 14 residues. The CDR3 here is CSAVNDMGNTEAFF. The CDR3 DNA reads TGCAGCGCAGTGAACGACATGGGGAACACTGAAGCTTTCTTT.

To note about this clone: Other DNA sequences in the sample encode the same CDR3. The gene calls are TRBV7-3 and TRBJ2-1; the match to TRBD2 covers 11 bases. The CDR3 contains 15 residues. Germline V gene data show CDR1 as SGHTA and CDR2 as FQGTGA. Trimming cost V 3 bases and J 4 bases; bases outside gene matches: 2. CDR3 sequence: CASSFRLAGYNEQFF. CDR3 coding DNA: TGTGCCAGCAGCTTCCGACTAGCGGGATACAATGAGCAGTTCTTC.

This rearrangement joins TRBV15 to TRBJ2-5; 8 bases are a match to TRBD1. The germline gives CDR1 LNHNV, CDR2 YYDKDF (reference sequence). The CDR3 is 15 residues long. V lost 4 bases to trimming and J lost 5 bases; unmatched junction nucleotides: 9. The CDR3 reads CATSNPGQGSETQYF. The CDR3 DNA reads TGTGCCACCAGCAACCCAGGACAGGGATCGGAGACCCAGTACTTC. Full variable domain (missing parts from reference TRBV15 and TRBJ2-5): DAMVIQNPRYQVTQFGKPVTLSCSQTLNHNVMYWYQQKSSQAPKLLFHYYDKDFNNEADTPDNFQSRRPNTSFCFLDIRSPGLGDTAMYLCATSNPGQGSETQYFGPGTRLLVL.

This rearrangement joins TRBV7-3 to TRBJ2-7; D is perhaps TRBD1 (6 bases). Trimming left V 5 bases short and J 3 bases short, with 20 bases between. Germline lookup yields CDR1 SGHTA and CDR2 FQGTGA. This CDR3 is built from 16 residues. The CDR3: CASSDLTGTTFYEQYF. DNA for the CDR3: TGTGCCAGCAGCGATCTTACCGGGACAACATTCTACGAGCAGTACTTC.

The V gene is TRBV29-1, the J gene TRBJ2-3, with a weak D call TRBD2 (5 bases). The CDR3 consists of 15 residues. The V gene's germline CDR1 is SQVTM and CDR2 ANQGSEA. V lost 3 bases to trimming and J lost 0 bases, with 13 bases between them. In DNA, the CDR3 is TGCAGCGTTGACATAGGGTTAGCGAGCACAGATACGCAGTATTTT. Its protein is CSVDIGLASTDTQYF.

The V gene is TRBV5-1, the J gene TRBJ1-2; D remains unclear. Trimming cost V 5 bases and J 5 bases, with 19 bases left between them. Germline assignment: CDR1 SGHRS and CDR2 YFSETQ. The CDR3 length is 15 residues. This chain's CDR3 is CASRQTPSQNYGYTF. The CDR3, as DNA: TGCGCCAGCAGGCAGACCCCAAGCCAGAATTATGGCTACACCTTC.